Given below is one T cell receptor beta chain in context. The sample holds a few counts of this clonotype. This receptor's antigen is unknown. Qualities for individual bases were not recorded, and no much larger clone is one base off. The time point label, read with the paper, signifies: mid-infection, around enteric fever diagnosis. Over time, circulating MAIT cell TCRbeta repertoires were profiled in over 5 volunteers who came down with enteric fever following controlled oral challenge with live Salmonella Paratyphi A. Every diagnosed volunteer provided MAIT cell samples at three timepoints: pre-infection, mid-infection and post-infection. Enteric fever was diagnosed on the basis of Paratyphi A bacteremia and/or persistent fever above 38 degrees C lasting more than 12 hours. Challenged volunteers were diagnosed with infection sometime between day 4 and day 7 after challenge. Between about 4,500 and 11,000 MAIT cells per sample were sorted directly into RNAqueous-Micro lysis buffer for RNA extraction. Lymphoprep gradient centrifugation was used to isolate peripheral blood mononuclear cells from both the blood samples and the leukocyte cones. Cells were sorted on either a BD FACSAria Fusion or a BD FACSAria III sorter.

Library method: 5' RACE. TCRbeta was amplified in two PCR rounds using Phusion High-Fidelity polymerase, and the primers carried sample-specific barcodes. TCRbeta libraries were generated by template-switch cDNA synthesis with SMARTScribe reverse transcriptase and a TRBC-specific primer. After barcoding, samples were pooled and then prepared using the NEBNext Ultra DNA Library Prep Kit for Illumina. Sequencing of the libraries took place on an Illumina MiSeq using the MiSeq reagent kit v2, 300 cycles. The study's processing was this. Reads were demultiplexed by barcode with Jemultiplexer and were aligned with MiTCR using default parameters. Non-functional sequences were filtered out with VDJtools, and clonotypes were defined by amino acid sequence, with frequencies based on assigned sequence reads. The clonal space homeostasis analysis grouped clonotypes by frequency into over-represented (0.05-1), large, medium and small bins. The public reads were reprocessed in TCRdb via fastp at Q25 and MiXCR, keeping in-frame beta chains. Each entry is one CDR3 protein sequence, shown with its most common DNA and genes. The authors' filters were not applied to this entry. For this sample there are about 1,200 distinct CDR3 sequences; about 53% appear just once. The top ten clones comprise 33% of the sample.

The data were obtained in a study of MAIT cells during Salmonella Paratyphi A infection (dated by TCRdb to the late 2010s). The study in broad terms: A single dose of 1-5x10^3 CFU of S. Paratyphi A strain NVGH308 was ingested by adult volunteers aged 18 to 60. Starting at diagnosis, diagnosed volunteers were given ciprofloxacin 500 mg twice a day for 14 days.

General study outcomes and caveats: Diagnosed volunteers showed more expansion or contraction among top five MAIT clonotypes than healthy controls (around 0.57 versus 0.12), suggesting infection-driven repertoire reshaping. Space occupied by over-represented MAIT clonotypes fell significantly from baseline to mid-infection (roughly 0.18 to 0.092), with no significant post-infection difference. The availability of volunteer samples limited the sample sizes, but these sizes were considered adequate to detect differences between groups.

The receptor was derived from a person aged 18 to 75 who was deliberately infected with Salmonella Paratyphi A in a paratyphoid fever challenge study. The source material was MAIT cells from blood, sampled at the middle sampling point of the challenge study.

The CDR3 protein sequence reads: CASSQAGVEPGELFF. The nucleotide sequence is given as TGTGCCAGCAGCCAAGCGGGAGTCGAACCCGGGGAGCTGTTTTTT. This receptor chain uses TRBV4-2 and TRBJ2-2, with a weak D call of TRBD2 (6 bases match). The junction carries 12 bases between V and J, which are trimmed by 1 base and 6 bases respectively. Reading from cysteine to phenylalanine, the CDR3 counts 15 amino acids. The sequence is cut down to CDR3 DNA, 45 bases in frame from base 1. CDR1 LGHNA and CDR2 YNFKEQ are derived from the germline V gene.